These 28 T cell receptor beta chains originate from one sample sequenced in a study of early T cells in non-severe SARS-CoV-2 infection. TCRdb re-called the 5' RACE reads with MiXCR, one entry per CDR3 protein. The table records about 39,000 distinct CDR3 sequences, 4.5% to 7% of them present only once. The specimen was whole blood, collected at baseline. The receptors were gathered from an adult who was a healthcare worker with PCR-confirmed SARS-CoV-2 infection or an uninfected control (not recorded which).

This clonotype was seen at least ten times. The chain recombines TRBV20-1 with TRBJ1-4; D is possibly TRBD1 (6 bases). The CDR3 sequence is 16 residues long. Germline V gives CDR1 DFQATT, CDR2 SNEGSKA (reference sequence). The ends were cut back, 3 bases at V and 0 bases at J, with 14 bases in the middle. The CDR3 DNA reads as TGCAGTGCTAGTATGACAGGAATTGCAACTAATGAAAAACTGTTTTTT. Protein: CSASMTGIATNEKLFF.

V gene TRBV29-1 combines with J gene TRBJ2-7; weak D call: TRBD2 (5 bases). V gave up 5 bases and J gave up 1 base, with 15 bases separating them. This CDR3 spans 14 amino acids. Germline V gives CDR1 SQVTM, CDR2 ANQGSEA. The CDR3 bases are TGCAGCGTTATCACCCGCGGGCCTTCCTACGAGCAGTACTTC. It is translated as CSVITRGPSYEQYF.

The rearrangement uses TRBV29-1 and TRBJ1-3; no clear D. The CDR3 has 12 residues. V was trimmed by 4 bases and J by 0 bases, leaving 4 bases between them. From germline, CDR1 is SQVTM and CDR2 ANQGSEA. For the CDR3, the DNA is TGCAGCGTTGGAGACTCTGGAAACACCATATATTTT. It encodes CSVGDSGNTIYF.

This clonotype was recorded at least ten times. This chain joins TRBV6-5 and TRBJ1-1; tentative D call: TRBD1 (5 bases). Trimming removed 5 bases from V and 7 bases from J, with 14 bases in between. The length of the CDR3 is 13 residues. Per the germline V gene, CDR1 is MNHEY and CDR2 is SVGAGI. The CDR3 here is CASSLFGGGEAFF. Here the CDR3 DNA reads TGTGCCAGCAGTCTTTTCGGGGGAGGTGAAGCTTTCTTT.

This clonotype is deemed medium-sized. V usage is TRBV7-9 and J usage is TRBJ2-3; D is perhaps TRBD1 or TRBD2 (6 bases each). The CDR3 spans 16 residues. Looked up from germline, CDR1 is SEHNR and CDR2 is FQNEAQ (reference sequence). V was clipped by 5 bases and J by 2 bases, with 17 bases between them. The CDR3 DNA reads TGTGCCAGCAGCCAAAGTAGGTCGGGGGCCACAGATACGCAGTATTTT. Amino acid sequence: CASSQSRSGATDTQYF. Looking up the rest from reference TRBV7-9 and TRBJ2-3 gives the full variable domain: DTGVSQNPRHKITKRGQNVTFRCDPISEHNRLYWYRQTLGQGPEFLTYFQNEAQLEKSRLLSDRFSAERPKGSFSTLEIQRTEQGDSAMYLCASSQSRSGATDTQYFGPGTRLTVL.

This clonotype was recorded many times. This chain connects TRBV7-8 to TRBJ2-1, with 8 nucleotides matching TRBD2. V trimming: 6 bases; J trimming: 7 bases; junction bases outside the gene matches: 11. The CDR3 sequence is 15 residues long. Germline lookup yields CDR1 SGHVS and CDR2 FQNEAQ. This CDR3 reads CASRYRGGPQNEQFF. The CDR3 DNA reads as TGTGCCAGCAGATACCGGGGGGGCCCCCAGAATGAGCAGTTCTTC.

This clonotype was observed at least ten times. The chain has TRBV28 and TRBJ2-5, with no clear D. CDR1 is MDHEN, CDR2 SYDVKM, per germline. This CDR3 has 12 residues. The germline V and J ends were trimmed by 8 bases and 0 bases, with 7 bases remaining between them. The CDR3 protein is CASSVYQETQYF. CDR3 DNA sequence: TGTGCCAGCTCAGTGTACCAAGAGACCCAGTACTTC.

In this sample, this clonotype turned up many times. The gene calls are TRBV29-1 and TRBJ2-7, with 10 bases lining up with TRBD2. V was clipped by 4 bases and J by 3 bases; unmatched bases: 3. CDR1 is SQVTM, CDR2 ANQGSEA, per germline. The CDR3 contains 13 residues. CDR3 in amino acids: CSVAERGGYEQYF. Here the CDR3 DNA reads TGCAGCGTTGCTGAGCGGGGGGGCTACGAGCAGTACTTC.

This clonotype appeared many times. The genes are TRBV20-1 and TRBJ2-1; possibly TRBD1 or TRBD2 for D (5 bases each). V was trimmed by 5 bases and J by 5 bases, leaving 25 bases between them. CDR3 length equals 17 residues. From germline, CDR1 is DFQATT and CDR2 SNEGSKA (reference sequence). The CDR3 DNA reads TGCAGTGCTCCCAAAGGGACCGGTGGCTGGTCGAACAATGAGCAGTTCTTC. Protein product: CSAPKGTGGWSNNEQFF.

This clonotype has a count of ten or more. This chain connects TRBV18 to TRBJ1-6; 8 bases map to TRBD1. J was trimmed by 7 bases and V by 3 bases; bases with no gene match: 5. This CDR3 is 15 amino acids long. Germline CDR1 is KGHSH and CDR2 is LQKENI. The CDR3 is CASSPQQGVNSPLHF. In DNA form, the CDR3 reads TGTGCCAGCTCACCTCAACAGGGGGTCAATTCACCCCTCCACTTT.

This clonotype was counted ten times or more. The chain employs TRBV12-3 or TRBV12-4 and TRBJ2-3; 8 positions match TRBD2. The trim removed 2 bases at V and 6 bases at J, leaving 7 bases unmatched. The CDR3 totals 15 residues. The CDR3 spells CASSLPPGGPDTQYF. The DNA for the CDR3 is TGTGCCAGCAGTTTACCCCCGGGAGGGCCGGATACGCAGTATTTT.

This clonotype was seen repeatedly, ten times or more. DNA for the CDR3: TGTGCCAGCTCACCACCGGGGTTTAGCTCCTACGAGCAGTACTTC. This gives the protein CASSPPGFSSYEQYF. The chain couples TRBV18 to TRBJ2-7; the D is unclear. This CDR3 contains 15 residues. The germline V and J ends were trimmed by 0 bases and 0 bases, with 9 bases remaining between them. Germline assignment: CDR1 KGHSH and CDR2 LQKENI.

This clonotype was found many times. The rearrangement uses TRBV20-1 and TRBJ2-3; D is unclear. The CDR3 extends over 15 amino acids. Germline CDR1 and CDR2: DFQATT and SNEGSKA (reference sequence). The V and J ends lost 1 base and 2 bases respectively, with 13 bases between them. CDR3 amino acids: CSARGSLIHTDTQYF. The CDR3 DNA reads as TGCAGTGCTAGAGGTAGCCTCATTCACACAGATACGCAGTATTTT.

This clonotype was seen ten or more times. The chain combines TRBV18 with TRBJ2-3; 9 nucleotides match TRBD2. With V trimmed by 3 bases and J by 5 bases, 6 bases remained unmatched. The germline CDR1 and CDR2 sequences are KGHSH and LQKENI. This CDR3 has 15 amino acids. The CDR3 nucleotides are TGTGCCAGCTCACCGCCGGTTAGCGGGAGAGATACGCAGTATTTT. Its translation is CASSPPVSGRDTQYF.

This clonotype has at least ten counts. The V and J genes are TRBV12-3 or TRBV12-4 and TRBJ1-5; D not resolved. The length of the CDR3 is 14 residues. The germline V and J ends were trimmed by 8 bases and 5 bases, with 16 bases remaining between them. CDR3 coding DNA: TGTGCCAGCGTTAAAGGACTCTCGCATCAGCCCCAGCATTTT. Amino acid sequence: CASVKGLSHQPQHF.

This clonotype was observed at least ten times. The V call is TRBV6-5, the J call TRBJ2-7; D not resolved. Trimming pared 2 bases from V and 7 bases from J, leaving 12 bases between. This CDR3 has 13 amino acids. Germline assignment: CDR1 MNHEY and CDR2 SVGAGI. The CDR3 is CASSYRGAAEQYF. The CDR3 DNA is TGTGCCAGCAGTTACCGTGGCGCCGCGGAGCAGTACTTC.

In its sample, this clonotype was seen many times. V usage is TRBV5-1 and J usage is TRBJ2-7; no reliable D call. The CDR3 loop spans 12 amino acids. V was trimmed by 0 bases and J by 4 bases, leaving 5 bases between them. The germline V gene encodes CDR1 SGHRS and CDR2 YFSETQ. The CDR3 region is CASSLGLYEQYF. The CDR3 DNA is TGCGCCAGCAGCTTGGGACTTTACGAGCAGTACTTC.

This sequence joins TRBV3-1 and TRBJ1-3; 7 positions agree with TRBD1. Looked up from germline, CDR1 is LGHDT and CDR2 is YNNKEL (reference sequence). V gave up 6 bases and J gave up 1 base; unmatched junction bases: 6. This CDR3 is 15 amino acids long. For the CDR3, the DNA is TGTGCCAGCAGACCCGACAGGGCTTCTGGAAACACCATATATTTT. This sequence encodes CASRPDRASGNTIYF.

This clonotype has a count of ten or more. The rearrangement links TRBV18 to TRBJ2-7, with 8 bases lining up with TRBD2. The CDR3 totals 14 residues. Germline assignment: CDR1 KGHSH and CDR2 LQKENI. With V trimmed by 3 bases and J by 3 bases, 4 bases remained unmatched. The CDR3 DNA follows: TGTGCCAGCTCACCCGGGGGGGGCGTCTACGAGCAGTACTTC. Protein product: CASSPGGGVYEQYF. Complete variable domain (other parts from reference TRBV18 and TRBJ2-7): NAGVMQNPRHLVRRRGQEARLRCSPMKGHSHVYWYRQLPEEGLKFMVYLQKENIIDESGMPKERFSAEFPKEGPSILRIQQVVRGDSAAYFCASSPGGGVYEQYFGPGTRLTVT.

This clonotype was recorded at least ten times. V and J are TRBV4-3 and TRBJ2-6; possibly TRBD2 for D (5 bases). Trimming shortened V by 8 bases and J by 0 bases, and 20 bases separated the two germline ends. Germline V gene data show CDR1 as LGHNA and CDR2 as YSLEER. This CDR3 spans 18 amino acids. The CDR3: CASRSFGVPSSGANVLTF. The CDR3 DNA reads as TGCGCCAGCCGTTCCTTCGGGGTACCTAGCTCTGGGGCCAACGTCCTGACTTTC.

This clonotype was seen many times. The chain is built from TRBV20-1 and TRBJ2-7; D could derive from TRBD1 or TRBD2 (5 bases each). V lost 7 bases to trimming and J lost 5 bases, with 12 bases between them. Germline CDR1 is DFQATT and CDR2 is SNEGSKA (reference sequence). The CDR3 is 11 residues long. Here the CDR3 DNA reads TGCAGTGTCACTGAGGGGCACGAGCAGTACTTC. It codes for CSVTEGHEQYF.

This clonotype came up many times. The chain is built from TRBV7-8 and TRBJ2-3, with 11 nucleotides matching TRBD2. V dropped 5 bases and J dropped 3; count of bases not matched to a gene: 4. The CDR3 has 15 amino acids. Per the germline V gene, CDR1 is SGHVS and CDR2 is FQNEAQ. The CDR3 reads CASSTSGSKTDTQYF. CDR3 bases: TGTGCCAGCAGCACTAGCGGGAGTAAAACAGATACGCAGTATTTT. Complete variable domain (other parts from reference TRBV7-8 and TRBJ2-3): GAGVSQSPRYKVAKRGQDVALRCDPISGHVSLFWYQQALGQGPEFLTYFQNEAQLDKSGLPSDRFFAERPEGSVSTLKIQRTQQEDSAVYLCASSTSGSKTDTQYFGPGTRLTVL.

This clonotype was detected ten times or more. This chain uses TRBV4-1 with TRBJ2-1; TRBD1 might be the D (5 bases). The CDR3 totals 16 residues. V lost 7 bases, J lost 1 base, and 17 bases lay in between. Germline loops: CDR1 MGHRA, CDR2 YSYEKL. The CDR3 DNA sequence: TGCGCCAGCACCTATGCCCCTAGGGGTTCCTACAATGAGCAGTTCTTC. Protein sequence: CASTYAPRGSYNEQFF.

This clonotype was counted ten times or more. Its ends do not fully match the called genes, so a read error is possible. The J gene is TRBJ1-1, the V gene TRBV30; 7 nucleotides line up with TRBD1. CDR1 is GTSNPN, CDR2 SVGIG, per germline (reference sequence). This CDR3 is built from 14 residues. The CDR3 sequence: CAWSLRGQNTEVFF. The CDR3 nucleotides read TGTGCCTGGAGCCTCAGGGGACAGAACACTGAAGTTTTCTTT.

This clonotype came up many times. The rearrangement links TRBV6-5 to TRBJ2-7; 12 bases fit TRBD2. V dropped 6 bases and J dropped 6; count of bases not matched to a gene: 3. The CDR3 has 13 residues. Germline V gives CDR1 MNHEY, CDR2 SVGAGI. CDR3 residues: CASRLAGGIEQYF. As DNA, the CDR3 is TGTGCCAGCAGGCTAGCGGGGGGGATCGAGCAGTACTTC.

This clonotype was seen repeatedly, ten times or more. The chain carries TRBV7-2 and TRBJ1-6; perhaps TRBD1 as D (5 bases). The CDR3 has 19 residues. From germline, CDR1 is SGHTA and CDR2 FQGNSA. Trimming shortened V by 5 bases and J by 12 bases, and 32 bases separated the two germline ends. CDR3 in amino acids: CASSQYGASSAKIIEPLHF. The CDR3 DNA follows: TGTGCCAGCAGCCAATATGGGGCGTCCAGCGCCAAAATAATCGAACCCCTCCACTTT.

This clonotype has at least ten counts. The chain carries TRBV11-1 and TRBJ2-1; 14 nucleotides match TRBD2. The CDR3 consists of 16 residues. Per germline, CDR1 SGHAT and CDR2 FQDESV (reference sequence). V dropped 6 bases and J dropped 9; count of bases not matched to a gene: 10. This chain's CDR3 is CASSFTTSGRASEQFF. CDR3 in DNA: TGTGCCAGCAGTTTTACGACTAGCGGGAGGGCCAGTGAGCAGTTCTTC.

This clonotype was counted many times. The rearrangement uses TRBV6-1 and TRBJ2-7; D ambiguous. The germline V gene has CDR1 MNHNS and CDR2 SASEGT. The CDR3 loop spans 13 amino acids. V lost 5 bases and J 3 bases, leaving 11 bases between the germline ends. The CDR3 region has the DNA TGTGCCAGCAGTCGAGACTGGTACTACGAGCAGTACTTC. The encoded protein is CASSRDWYYEQYF.